In its sample, the clone carrying this T cell receptor (beta chain) was seen a few times. CDR3 length: 16 amino acids. V lost 8 bases to trimming and J lost 2 bases, with 22 bases between them. Per the germline V gene, CDR1 is MRHNA and CDR2 is SNTAGT. The Seattle site enrolled patients during active infection and followed them longitudinally. Libraries were prepared by immunoSEQ multiplex PCR; TCRdb keeps only in-frame clonotypes and omits some of them. This table has 150,000 or so clones, 80% to 90% appearing once. The data were taken from a study of blood T cell repertoires in COVID-19. About the study: From the United States, Italy and Spain came samples of acute and convalescent COVID-19. The cDNA or gDNA used as material had been derived from T cells, B-cell-depleted T cells, or PBMCs.

Sequencing input: peripheral blood. The TCR was taken from a man between 18 and 35 years old with COVID-19, enrolled during active disease. The chain links TRBV6-4 to TRBJ2-7; no clear D. The CDR3 DNA sequence: TGTGCCAGCCCAGGTCTGTCCCCAGCACCAGCCTACGAGCAGTACTTC. This encodes CASPGLSPAPAYEQYF.